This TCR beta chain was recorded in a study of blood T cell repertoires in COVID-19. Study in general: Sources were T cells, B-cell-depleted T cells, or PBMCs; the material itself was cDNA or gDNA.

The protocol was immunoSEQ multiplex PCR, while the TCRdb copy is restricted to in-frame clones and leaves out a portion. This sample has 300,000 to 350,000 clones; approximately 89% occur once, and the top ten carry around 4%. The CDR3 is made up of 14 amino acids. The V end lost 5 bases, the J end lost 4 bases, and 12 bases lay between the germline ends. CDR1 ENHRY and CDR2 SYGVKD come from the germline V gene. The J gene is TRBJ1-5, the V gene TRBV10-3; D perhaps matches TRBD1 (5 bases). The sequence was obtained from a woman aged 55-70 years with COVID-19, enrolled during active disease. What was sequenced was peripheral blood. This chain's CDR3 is CAISQRGGNQPQHF. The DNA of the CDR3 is TGTGCCATCAGTCAAAGGGGCGGAAATCAGCCCCAGCATTTT.